The subject of this entry is one T cell receptor beta chain. Ten or more counts support this clonotype. Its antigen remains unidentified. Per-nucleotide qualities are absent, and no much larger clonotype sits a single base away. The receptor library was made with single-cell sequencing. Sequencing took place on an Illumina NovaSeq 6000. For cell capture and library preparation, the team used the BD Rhapsody Targeted mRNA and AbSeq Reagent Kit in a microwell format. Libraries were prepared to cover TCR, sample tags, AbSeq, and targeted mRNA from the Human T-Cell Expression Panel plus custom TOX and TOX2 primers. An Illumina NovaSeq was used to sequence the libraries. Per the source publication's procedure: The analysis covered around 10,000 cells in total, of which 7,000 to 8,500 were CD8 T cells and 4,000 to 5,000 were CD8 T cells with an identifiable TCR CDR3. The BD Rhapsody Targeted Analysis Pipeline, including V(D)J processing, was run on the Seven Bridges Genomics platform to process the raw data. SeqGeq 1.6.0 was used for quality control, Sample Tag demultiplexing with Lex-BDSMK, clone identification with VDJ Explorer, and Seurat clustering. A clone was considered non-expanded if it made up <1% of CD8 T cells, and considered a clonal expansion if it made up >2.5% of the sample. TCRdb trimmed the raw reads at Q25, called clones with MiXCR and kept productive beta chains. Each CDR3 protein gets just one entry, which takes the most common genes and DNA from the rows behind it. These V and J calls rely on TCRdb rather than the paper's analysis. In all, the sample holds 20,000 or so distinct CDR3 sequences, and approximately 40% of those were seen once. In total, the top ten clones hold less than 30% of the sample.

In light of the paper, this sample's time point label describes: five sample-tagged time points from pre-transplant (day -1) to day 368 post-transplant, pooled. Thawed PBMC were stimulated for about 11 hours with a CMV IE-1 overlapping peptide library without transport inhibitors. After thawing, cells rested overnight before stimulation in R10 medium with CD28/CD49d costimulation. The IE-1 peptide library was made up of 15-amino-acid peptides, each overlapping by 11 amino acids. Each time point was barcoded with BD Single-Cell Multiplexing Kit Sample Tags, pooled, and stained with oligo-conjugated anti-CD45RA plus sorting antibodies. A BD FACSAria III was used to sort CMV-responsive CD8+CD137+ and CD4+CD154+ T cells at 4-way purity. Blood samples were drawn into EDTA vacutainers and processed by Ficoll gradient within 1-24 hours. The sample is drawn from a study of immune aging and cytomegalovirus after organ transplant (dated by TCRdb to about 2021). Notes on the research overall: Three-drug immunosuppression with prednisone, tacrolimus, and mycophenolate was given to all transplant recipients. General study outcomes and caveats: CD57 was not measured in the sequencing data, so a conservative gene-based aging definition was used instead. Large clones contained a higher proportion of TEMRA cells, and the seven largest clones (about 1,900 cells) acquired aged and TEMRA cells while losing TCM cells. Aged-phenotype cells increased post-transplant regardless of clone size, earlier in large clones (days 200-264) than small clones, following viremia.

V is trimmed back by 4 bases and J by 4 bases, and the junction contains 5 bases that no gene match accounts for. CDR1 and CDR2 are drawn from the germline V gene (reference sequence): DFQATT, SNEGSKA. Its CDR3 holds 14 amino acids, cysteine through phenylalanine. Just CDR3 DNA is preserved here, 42 bases in frame from base 1. The receptor comes from a female donor who had a heart transplant and CMV viremia. The material was CMV peptide-activated CD4+ and CD8+ T cells sorted from blood, obtained at five time points, pooled. This specimen's cell subset or site label, interpreted: sorted CD8+CD137+ and CD4+CD154+ T cells after 11 to 12 h CMV IE-1 peptide stimulation. The chain is made from TRBV20-1 and TRBJ2-1, and TRBD2 aligns with 9 junction nucleotides. The CDR3 reads CSATGTSSYNEQFF. The DNA is TGCAGTGCTACCGGGACTAGCTCATACAATGAGCAGTTCTTC.